This T cell receptor beta chain comes out of a study of early T cells in non-severe SARS-CoV-2 infection. Across the study: Sequencing of bulk RNA from unsorted whole blood was done, without chain pairing. Regarding the study as a whole: There was a bias toward anti-spike CD8 responses in VDJdb matching, which missed private and CD4 specificities.

The ends were cut back, 6 bases at V and 0 bases at J, with 9 bases in the middle. The CDR3 covers 14 residues. Germline V gene lookup returns CDR1 SNHLY and CDR2 FYNNEI. Each CDR3 protein gets one entry after TCRdb re-called the 5' RACE reads with MiXCR. Here the sample spans roughly 80,000 distinct CDR3 sequences, over 11% being singletons. This clonotype was counted at least ten times. What it binds is unknown. J is TRBJ1-5 and V is TRBV2; D gene unclear. The receptor comes from an adult who was a healthcare worker with PCR-confirmed SARS-CoV-2 infection or an uninfected control (not recorded which). The specimen sequenced was whole blood. CDR3: CASSRRNSNQPQHF. CDR3 in DNA: TGTGCCAGCAGCAGACGGAATAGCAATCAGCCCCAGCATTTT.